Listed here are 9 T cell receptor beta chains from one sample, sequenced in a study of blood T cell repertoires in COVID-19. The protocol was immunoSEQ multiplex PCR, while the TCRdb copy is restricted to in-frame clones and leaves out a portion. Of about 320,000 clones detected, 75% to 90% appear once; the ten largest clones hold 1.9%. The sequenced material came from PBMCs or T cells enriched from blood (not recorded which). All receptors derive from a woman aged 25 to 39 who had been exposed to COVID-19.

J is TRBJ2-2 and V is TRBV28, with TRBD2 matching 16 bases. V shed 5 bases, J shed 4 bases, and the junction held 7 bases outside the gene matches. Germline CDR1 and CDR2: MDHEN and SYDVKM. The CDR3 has 18 amino acids. CDR3 coding DNA: TGTGCCAGCAGTCTAGCGGGACTAGCGGGAGGGGTCACCGGGGAGCTGTTTTTT. Its protein product is CASSLAGLAGGVTGELFF.

This rearrangement joins TRBV7-3 to TRBJ2-1, with a possible D match to TRBD2 (5 bases). The ends were cut back, 5 bases at V and 5 bases at J, with 13 bases in the middle. The CDR3 extends over 14 amino acids. The germline V gene has CDR1 SGHTA and CDR2 FQGTGA. CDR3 nucleotides: TGTGCCAGCAGCCAACGGGAACAGAACAATGAGCAGTTCTTC. Translating it yields CASSQREQNNEQFF.

The chain joins TRBV28 to TRBJ1-5, with a tentative D call TRBD1 (5 bases). This CDR3 is built from 14 residues. Germline V gives CDR1 MDHEN, CDR2 SYDVKM. With 2 bases removed from V and 3 bases from J, the gap between germline ends came to 8 bases. This CDR3 reads CASSLIRDNQPQHF. Here the CDR3 DNA reads TGTGCCAGCAGTTTAATCAGGGACAATCAGCCCCAGCATTTT.

The J gene is TRBJ2-5, the V gene TRBV30, with D maybe TRBD2 (6 bases). The ends were cut back, 4 bases at V and 7 bases at J, with 16 bases in the middle. The CDR3 spans 13 residues. Germline values: CDR1 GTSNPN, CDR2 SVGIG (reference sequence). The DNA for the CDR3 is TGTGCCTGGAAAGAGACTAGATTTGGGACCCAGTACTTC. This codes for CAWKETRFGTQYF. The full variable domain, its missing parts supplied by reference TRBV30 and TRBJ2-5, is SQTIHQWPATLVQPVGSPLSLECTVEGTSNPNLYWYRQAAGRGLQLLFYSVGIGQISSEVPQNLSASRPQDRQFILSSKKLLLSDSGFYLCAWKETRFGTQYFGPGTRLLVL.

In its sample, this clone was seen once. CDR3 nucleotide sequence: TGTGCCAGCAGCCGTATCGAAGGGTGGGGCGCGAGAGATACGCAGTATTTT. This codes for CASSRIEGWGARDTQYF. V gene TRBV12-1 combines with J gene TRBJ2-3; the tabulated D call, TRBD1, remains unverified against the DNA. TRBV12-1 counts as a pseudogene. CDR3 length: 17 residues.

The rearrangement links TRBV6-5 to TRBJ2-1; TRBD2 matches at 8 bases. Trimming removed 6 bases from V and 5 bases from J; junction bases left unmatched: 9. Germline V gene sequence: CDR1 MNHEY, CDR2 SVGAGI. The CDR3 loop spans 15 amino acids. The CDR3 DNA reads TGTGCCAGCAGACCCGGGGGGGCGGGAGACAATGAGCAGTTCTTC. As protein: CASRPGGAGDNEQFF.

The rearrangement uses TRBV13 and TRBJ1-6; 8 nucleotides align to TRBD1. Trimming took 4 bases from V and 7 from J; bases not matched to a gene: 3. This CDR3 spans 14 amino acids. Germline CDR1 reads PRHDT; CDR2 reads FYEKMQ (reference sequence). The CDR3 loop reads CASSSGGNNSPLHF. The CDR3, as DNA: TGTGCCAGCAGCTCAGGGGGCAACAATTCACCCCTCCACTTT.

The CDR3 sequence: CASSVTGGSYNSPLHF. The DNA of the CDR3 is TGTGCCAGCAGTGTGACAGGGGGCTCCTATAATTCACCCCTCCACTTT. V is TRBV28 and J is TRBJ1-6; 9 positions match TRBD1. Germline loops: CDR1 MDHEN, CDR2 SYDVKM. Trimming at V came to 5 bases and at J to 0 bases, leaving 2 bases not matched to a gene. The CDR3 loop spans 16 amino acids.

The CDR3 spells CASKEGGPPDTQYF. Written as DNA, the CDR3 is TGTGCCAGCAAAGAGGGAGGGCCCCCAGATACGCAGTATTTT. The genes are TRBV2 and TRBJ2-3, with 7 bases fitting TRBD2. The CDR3 has 14 amino acids. The V gene's germline CDR1 is SNHLY and CDR2 FYNNEI. J gave up 4 bases and V 7 bases, and 8 bases lay outside the gene matches.